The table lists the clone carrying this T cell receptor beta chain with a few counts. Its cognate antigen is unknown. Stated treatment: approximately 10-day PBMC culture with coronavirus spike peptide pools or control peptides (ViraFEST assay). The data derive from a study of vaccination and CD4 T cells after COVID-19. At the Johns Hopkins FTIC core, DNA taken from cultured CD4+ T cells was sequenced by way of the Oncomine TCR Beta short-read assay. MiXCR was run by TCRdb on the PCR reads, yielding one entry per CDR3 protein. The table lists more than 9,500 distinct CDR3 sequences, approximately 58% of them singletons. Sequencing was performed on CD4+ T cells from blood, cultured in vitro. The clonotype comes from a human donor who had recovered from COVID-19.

The CDR3: CASSLRVNTEAFF. The DNA for the CDR3 is TGTGCCAGCAGCTTGAGAGTGAACACTGAAGCTTTCTTT. The chain combines TRBV11-3 with TRBJ1-1; D remains unclear. V lost 3 bases and J 0 bases, leaving 5 bases between the germline ends. This CDR3 contains 13 residues. CDR1 SGHNT and CDR2 YENEEA come from the germline V gene.